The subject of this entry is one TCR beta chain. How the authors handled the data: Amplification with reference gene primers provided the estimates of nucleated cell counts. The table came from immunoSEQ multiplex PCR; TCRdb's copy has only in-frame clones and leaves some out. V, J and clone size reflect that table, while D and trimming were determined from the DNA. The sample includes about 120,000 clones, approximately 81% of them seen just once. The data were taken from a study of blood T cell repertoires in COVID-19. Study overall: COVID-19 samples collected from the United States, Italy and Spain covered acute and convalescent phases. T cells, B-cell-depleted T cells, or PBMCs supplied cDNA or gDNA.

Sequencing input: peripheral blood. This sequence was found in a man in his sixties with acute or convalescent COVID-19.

CDR3 in DNA: TGTGCCTGGACCCCGTACTTGACAGGCCCTGGCTACACCTTC. Protein product: CAWTPYLTGPGYTF. The J gene is TRBJ1-2, the V gene TRBV30, with D possibly matching TRBD1 (6 bases). Per the germline V gene, CDR1 is GTSNPN and CDR2 is SVGIG (reference sequence). V dropped 4 bases and J dropped 7 bases, with 19 bases sitting between them. The CDR3 consists of 14 residues.